This passage covers 22 T cell receptor beta chains from one sample sequenced in a study of metastatic and nonmetastatic thyroid tumors. Treatment of any kind had been given to no patient before thyroid surgery. TCRdb re-called clones from the PCR reads using MiXCR. The repertoire holds about 18,000 clones, with 34% as singletons. The specimen sequenced was tumor tissue. These receptor sequences come from a male donor with papillary thyroid cancer or a benign thyroid nodule (not recorded which). Some clones in this sample may be carry-over from other donors' samples.

The J gene is TRBJ2-7, the V gene TRBV20-1; a possible D gene is TRBD2 (5 bases). V gave up 6 bases and J gave up 6 bases, with 12 bases separating them. Germline V CDR1 and CDR2: DFQATT, SNEGSKA (reference sequence). The CDR3 spans 11 residues. The CDR3 coding sequence is TGCAGTGCAGCCGGAGGAGGCGAGCAGTACGTC. Amino acid sequence: CSAAGGGEQYV.

V usage is TRBV20-1 and J usage is TRBJ2-7; the match to TRBD2 covers 10 bases. The CDR3 is made up of 13 amino acids. V dropped 8 bases and J dropped 3; count of bases not matched to a gene: 7. CDR1 is DFQATT and CDR2 is SNEGSKA in the germline V gene (reference sequence). The chain's CDR3 is CSTPGTSDYEQYF. CDR3 nucleotide sequence: TGCAGTACTCCCGGGACTAGCGACTACGAGCAGTACTTC.

The chain combines TRBV20-1 with TRBJ1-1, with 7 bases aligning to TRBD1. V lost 4 bases, J lost 3 bases, and 2 bases stayed unmatched. CDR3 length: 12 residues. Germline V gives CDR1 DFQATT, CDR2 SNEGSKA (reference sequence). The CDR3 region is CSAMDRHTEAFF. The DNA for the CDR3 is TGCAGTGCTATGGACAGGCACACTGAAGCTTTCTTT.

The table lists this clone with a count of one. The CDR3 bases are TGCGCCAGCAGCCTTGGGCCGCCGGGAGTACTGGAGACCCAGTACTTC. Translation: CASSLGPPGVLETQYF. V and J are TRBV5-1 and TRBJ2-5; D might be TRBD2 (6 bases). Germline CDR1 reads SGHRS; CDR2 reads YFSETQ. CDR3 size: 16 residues. V dropped 4 bases and J dropped 5 bases, with 21 bases sitting between them.

V and J are TRBV6-2 or TRBV6-3 and TRBJ1-5; 7 bases are a match to TRBD1. Germline V gene sequence: CDR1 MNHEY, CDR2 SVGEGT. The junction had 6 bases not matched to a gene; V was cut back by 0 bases and J by 4 bases. This CDR3 contains 16 residues. The CDR3 spells CASSYSGTVANQPQHF. The CDR3 region has the DNA TGTGCCAGCAGTTACTCCGGGACAGTTGCTAATCAGCCCCAGCATTTT.

This clone was observed a handful of times. The chain uses TRBV2 and TRBJ2-3; D remains unclear. CDR3 length: 14 residues. Germline assignment: CDR1 SNHLY and CDR2 FYNNEI. Trimming removed 10 bases at V and 0 bases at J, with 14 bases between. CDR3 region: CATSKDGSTDTQYF. CDR3 sequence (DNA): TGTGCCACCAGCAAGGACGGCAGCACAGATACGCAGTATTTT.

This chain links TRBV2 with TRBJ2-7; TRBD2 matches 11 bases. CDR3 size: 18 residues. V lost 4 bases and J lost 0; bases outside the gene matches: 11. Germline V gene sequence: CDR1 SNHLY, CDR2 FYNNEI. DNA of the CDR3: TGTGCCAGCAGTGGACAGACTAGCGGGGCCCCGTTCTCCTACGAGCAGTACTTC. Protein sequence: CASSGQTSGAPFSYEQYF.

Sample share makes this clone medium-sized. This chain uses TRBV20-1 with TRBJ2-2; 8 bases agree with TRBD2. The germline V gene has CDR1 DFQATT and CDR2 SNEGSKA (reference sequence). V lost 1 base and J lost 5; bases outside the gene matches: 6. This CDR3 has 15 residues. The CDR3 nucleotides are TGCAGTGCTAGAGCCAGCGGGAGTGGGACCGGGGAGCTGTTTTTT. Its translation: CSARASGSGTGELFF.

The table lists this clone with a few counts. The rearrangement joins TRBV2 to TRBJ2-7; a weak D match, TRBD1 (5 bases). The CDR3 loop spans 14 amino acids. Per the germline V gene, CDR1 is SNHLY and CDR2 is FYNNEI. With 7 bases removed from V and 0 bases from J, the gap between germline ends came to 13 bases. CDR3: CASTRTCGSYEQYF. CDR3 in DNA: TGTGCCAGCACCCGGACATGTGGCTCCTACGAGCAGTACTTC.

At least ten counts were recorded for this clone. This sequence joins TRBV30 and TRBJ1-6; D perhaps matches TRBD1 (5 bases). Germline assignment: CDR1 GTSNPN and CDR2 SVGIG (reference sequence). The CDR3 runs to 14 residues. The V and J ends lost 3 bases and 7 bases respectively, with 13 bases between them. CDR3 protein: CAWRSRVYNSPLHF. The DNA of the CDR3 is TGTGCCTGGAGAAGCAGGGTCTACAATTCACCCCTCCACTTT. Supplemented by reference TRBV30 and TRBJ1-6, the full variable domain reads SQTIHQWPATLVQPVGSPLSLECTVEGTSNPNLYWYRQAAGRGLQLLFYSVGIGQISSEVPQNLSASRPQDRQFILSSKKLLLSDSGFYLCAWRSRVYNSPLHFGNGTRLTVT.

The chain recombines TRBV19 with TRBJ2-7, with 7 bases lining up with TRBD1. This CDR3 has 15 residues. Germline CDR1 LNHDA, CDR2 SQIVND (reference sequence). Trimming took 5 bases from V and 2 from J; bases not matched to a gene: 9. CDR3 residues: CASSVTGDQTYEQYF. The CDR3 DNA reads as TGTGCCAGTAGTGTTACAGGGGACCAGACCTACGAGCAGTACTTC.

In DNA, the CDR3 is TGCAGTGCTAGGGGACAGCTGGGCCGTTCACCCCTCCACTTT. This encodes CSARGQLGRSPLHF. The chain joins TRBV20-1 to TRBJ1-6; 7 bases map to TRBD1. V gave up 3 bases and J gave up 9 bases; unmatched junction bases: 8. CDR1 and CDR2 (germline): DFQATT, SNEGSKA (reference sequence). CDR3 length equals 14 residues.

This clone turned up a few times. This sequence joins TRBV12-3 or TRBV12-4 and TRBJ2-1; no reliable D call. The ends were cut back, 1 base at V and 7 bases at J, with 11 bases in the middle. The CDR3 runs to 14 residues. CDR3 region: CASSLVYGKNEQFF. CDR3 DNA: TGTGCCAGCAGTTTAGTCTATGGTAAAAATGAGCAGTTCTTC.

Relative to its sample, this clone is medium-sized. The V gene is TRBV28, the J gene TRBJ2-2; TRBD2 agrees at 8 bases. CDR3 length: 15 residues. The germline CDR1 and CDR2 sequences are MDHEN and SYDVKM. V gave up 4 bases and J gave up 6 bases; unmatched junction bases: 7. DNA for the CDR3: TGTGCCAGCAGTTCGGGAGGGAGTGCCGCCGGGGAGCTGTTTTTT. This translates into CASSSGGSAAGELFF. Using reference TRBV28 and TRBJ2-2 for the parts outside the CDR3, the full variable domain is DVKVTQSSRYLVKRTGEKVFLECVQDMDHENMFWYRQDPGLGLRLIYFSYDVKMKEKGDIPEGYSVSREKKERFSLILESASTNQTSMYLCASSSGGSAAGELFFGEGSRLTVL.

This clone was detected many times. The CDR3 nucleotides are TGTGCCAGCAGCTCTGGACAGGGCCACAATGAGCAGTTCTTC. Its translation: CASSSGQGHNEQFF. The V gene is TRBV7-3, the J gene TRBJ2-1; TRBD1 matches at 8 bases. CDR3 length: 14 amino acids. With 4 bases clipped from V and 5 bases from J, the junction kept 4 bases outside the gene matches. Germline CDR1 reads SGHTA; CDR2 reads FQGTGA.

In this sample, this clone is medium-sized. The CDR3 DNA reads as TGCAGTGCTGGGGTCTATTCCTACAATGAGCAGTTCTTC. This encodes CSAGVYSYNEQFF. The chain links TRBV20-1 to TRBJ2-1; D is undetermined. This CDR3 comprises 13 residues. The V gene lost 5 bases and the J gene lost 1 base, with 9 bases spanning the gap. CDR1 and CDR2 (germline): DFQATT, SNEGSKA (reference sequence).

As concerns this clone: Likely a read error: the CDR3 ends without its conserved phenylalanine or tryptophan. The DNA is left out, because the CDR3 cannot be placed on it with certainty; the CDR3 is given as TCRdb lists it. The chain joins TRBV5-1 to TRBJ2-7; the listed D gene, TRBD2, was not tested against the DNA. The germline V gene encodes CDR1 SGHRS and CDR2 YFSETQ. The CDR3 numbers 17 amino acids, ends counted. CDR3 in amino acids: CASSLEQGASQTSGKGS.

The table lists this clone with many counts. The chain has TRBV28 and TRBJ2-4; TRBD2 matches at 13 bases. The CDR3 is made up of 17 amino acids. Germline V gene lookup returns CDR1 MDHEN and CDR2 SYDVKM. V was pared by 5 bases and J by 3 bases, with 7 bases of the junction left unmatched. The CDR3 nucleotides are TGTGCCAGCAGTGGAGGACTAGCGGGAGTCGTCAAAAACATTCAGTACTTC. Amino acid sequence: CASSGGLAGVVKNIQYF.

This clone is judged medium-sized. V gene TRBV6-1 combines with J gene TRBJ2-7; 9 bases align to TRBD2. The CDR3 is made up of 15 amino acids. The V and J ends lost 5 bases and 1 base, in that order; junction bases with no gene match: 6. Germline V CDR1 and CDR2: MNHNS, SASEGT. CDR3 protein: CASSPEAGGSYEQYF. Written as DNA, the CDR3 is TGTGCCAGCAGTCCCGAAGCGGGAGGTTCCTACGAGCAGTACTTC.

This clone has more than one count but fewer than ten. The genes are TRBV6-9 and TRBJ2-3, with 10 bases lining up with TRBD1. The CDR3 length is 16 residues. The ends lost 6 bases at V and 5 bases at J; junction bases unmatched: 11. Per the germline V gene, CDR1 is MNHGY and CDR2 is SVAAGI. As DNA, the CDR3 is TGTGCCAGCAGGAGGGACAGGGGCTTTCTGGGAGATACGCAGTATTTT. It codes for CASRRDRGFLGDTQYF.

This sequence joins TRBV10-1 and TRBJ1-2; weak D call: TRBD1 (5 bases). Trimming stripped 0 bases from V and 8 bases from J, with 22 bases between. The germline V gene encodes CDR1 WNHNN and CDR2 SYGVQD (reference sequence). The CDR3 loop spans 17 amino acids. The CDR3 DNA reads TGCGCCAGCAGTGAGTCGGAAACCTCAATAATGGGGACCGGCTACACCTTC. Its translation is CASSESETSIMGTGYTF.

V and J are TRBV6-4 and TRBJ2-7, with D possibly matching TRBD1 (6 bases). This CDR3 is 11 amino acids long. V gave up 10 bases and J gave up 5 bases, with 12 bases separating them. Looked up from germline, CDR1 is MRHNA and CDR2 is SNTAGT. CDR3 sequence: CATIRGNEQYF. The CDR3, as DNA: TGTGCCACCATCAGGGGAAACGAGCAGTACTTC.